This paragraph covers one T cell receptor (beta chain) sequence. Authors' data handling: Reference gene primer amplification yielded estimated nucleated cell counts. Repertoires were generated with immunoSEQ multiplex PCR, while TCRdb's copy carries only in-frame clones and drops some. Clone size and V and J calls were adopted from that table, with D and trimming inferred from the DNA. The repertoire holds some 460,000 clones, approximately 90% seen once, with about 0.75% in the top ten. The recovered donors of Cohort 3 showed two negative PCRs, clearance, or symptom resolution. This entry belongs to a study of blood T cell repertoires in COVID-19. The overall study: Acute-phase and convalescent COVID-19 samples originated in the United States, Italy and Spain. The cDNA or gDNA used as material had been derived from T cells, B-cell-depleted T cells, or PBMCs.

The CDR3 is made up of 13 amino acids. The germline V gene has CDR1 SQVTM and CDR2 ANQGSEA. Between the trimmed V and J ends, which lost 6 bases and 7 bases, there was a span of 18 bases. The source of this sequence is a woman aged 18-35 years who had recovered from COVID-19. The rearrangement joins TRBV29-1 to TRBJ1-2; a weak D match, TRBD1 (5 bases). The sample consisted of PBMCs or T cells enriched from blood (not recorded which). CDR3 in amino acids: CSVGAIEGGGYTF. The CDR3 DNA reads TGCAGCGTCGGGGCCATCGAGGGAGGTGGCTACACCTTC.